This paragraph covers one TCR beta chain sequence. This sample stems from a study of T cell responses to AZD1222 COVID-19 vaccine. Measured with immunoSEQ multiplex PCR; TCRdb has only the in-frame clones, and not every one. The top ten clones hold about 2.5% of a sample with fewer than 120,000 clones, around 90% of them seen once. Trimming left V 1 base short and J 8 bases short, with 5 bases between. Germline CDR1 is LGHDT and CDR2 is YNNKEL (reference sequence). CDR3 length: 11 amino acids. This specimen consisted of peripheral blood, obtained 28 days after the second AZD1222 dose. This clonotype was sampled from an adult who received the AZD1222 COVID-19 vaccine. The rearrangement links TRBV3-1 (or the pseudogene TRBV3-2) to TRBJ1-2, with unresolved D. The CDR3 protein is CASSQAGGYTF. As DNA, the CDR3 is TGTGCCAGCAGCCAAGCGGGCGGCTACACCTTC.